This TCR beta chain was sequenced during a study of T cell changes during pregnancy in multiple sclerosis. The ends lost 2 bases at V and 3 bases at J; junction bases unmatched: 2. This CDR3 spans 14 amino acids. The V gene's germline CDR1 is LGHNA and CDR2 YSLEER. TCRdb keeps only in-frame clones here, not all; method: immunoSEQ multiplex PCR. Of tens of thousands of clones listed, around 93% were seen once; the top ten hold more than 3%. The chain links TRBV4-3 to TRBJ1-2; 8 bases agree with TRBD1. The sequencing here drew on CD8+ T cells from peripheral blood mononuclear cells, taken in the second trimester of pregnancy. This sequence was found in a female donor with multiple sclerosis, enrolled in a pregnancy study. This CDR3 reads CASSQPGQDYGYTF. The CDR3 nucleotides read TGCGCCAGCAGCCAACCGGGACAGGACTATGGCTACACCTTC.